This T cell receptor beta chain was found in a study of STAT3 mutations in large granular lymphocyte leukemia. Turning to the study itself: Roughly half of the longitudinally sequenced T-LGLL patients carried detectable canonical activating STAT3 mutations. The study's findings and limits: Persisting codominant clonotypes may have hidden a small pathogenic clone. TCR clonotype switching after therapy occurred in 6 of 18 patients. Every T-LGLL patient had at least one immunodominant TCRbeta clonotype.

This clone was counted once. Antigen unknown. Profiling relied on immunoSEQ multiplex PCR, and the TCRdb table lists in-frame clones only, not all of them. There are over 25,000 clones in the sample; approximately 86% occur only once, and roughly 13% lies in the top ten. The germline V gene has CDR1 SGHNT and CDR2 YYREEE (reference sequence). Trimming removed 4 bases from V and 4 bases from J, with 18 bases in between. The CDR3 is 16 residues long. This sequence was found in a man aged 55 to 70 with T-cell large granular lymphocyte leukemia. Some clones in this sample may be carry-over from other donors' samples. The rearrangement joins TRBV5-4 to TRBJ1-3, with D uncertain. Sample: peripheral blood mononuclear cells. The CDR3 nucleotides are TGTGCCAGCAGCCTTAGAGGTTCGGGAACCGGAAACACCATATATTTT. Protein product: CASSLRGSGTGNTIYF.